The T cell receptor (beta chain) under discussion was sequenced for a study of shared clonotypes between healthy human individuals (TCRdb year 2020). For the study in its entirety: A couple of women and a few men aged 18 to 49 years were included in the cohort. For each donor, three plates each were used for CD4 naive and CD4 memory, two plates were used for CD8 naive, and one plate was used for CD8 memory. To estimate repertoire size and how much clonotypes are shared between individuals, the study performed deep sequencing of blood TCR repertoires from a few healthy adults. To increase sequencing depth and limit assay-specific biases, TCR repertoire library preparation and sequencing were carried out by different laboratories using diverse techniques. Each donor's leukapheresis produced roughly between about 0.9 and 9.5 billion PBMCs.

Using the deep immunoSEQ assay, multiplex PCR amplified TCR CDR3 regions from genomic DNA. For each cell subset, the extracted genomic DNA was distributed evenly across all wells of several immunoSEQ 96-well plates, and each plate served as one replicate. For sorted subsets, each replicate PCR was loaded with around 200 ng genomic DNA, equivalent to about 33,000 T cell genomes. The purified libraries were quantified using a Qubit 3.0 fluorometer, sized with a Bioanalyzer 2100, and then quantified again using the KAPA Library Quantification kit. A separate single-read 150-cycle Illumina NextSeq 550 flow cell was used to sequence each immunoSEQ 96-well plate. As for the original processing: Because the immunoSEQ output included only junctional sequences and no quality scores, the filtering could not be the same as the filtering used for full-length reads. Sequences were annotated with PyIR, a Python wrapper for IgBLAST v1.9, and V/J genes and CDR3 were assigned using IMGT germline references. Reads were filtered out if the reads had weak V/J assignments (E-value above 1e-6), no CDR3, stop codons, out-of-frame junctions, or ambiguous translated residues. V3J clonotypes were defined by identical inferred V gene, J gene, and CDR3 amino acid sequence. Percentage overlap between repertoires was computed as shared unique clonotypes divided by the size of the smaller repertoire. RTK rarefaction, the Chao1 estimator, and Recon v2.1 estimates of unobserved clonotypes were used to assess repertoire richness. OLGA was used to compute generation probabilities for all TCRbeta clonotypes that the gDNA method yielded from a few donors. Not all clones reach the TCRdb copy of this immuneACCESS table, which keeps in-frame sequences only. Checked studies attribute under half of the gap to unresolved V genes and leave the rest unexplained. D and trimming were read from the DNA, whereas the V and J calls and clone size are those reported in that table. A total of roughly 650,000 clones appear in this sample, more than 95% of them only once. Of the sample, 0.045% to 0.07% falls within the top ten clones.

The donors were healthy, HIV-negative adults with no recently reported acute infections or vaccinations. Every donor was a Caucasian adult residing in Nashville, Tennessee, USA. Magnetic negative selection was used to enrich CD4+ T cells, after which naive cells were positively selected on CD45RA and the negative fraction became the memory subset. Blood was obtained by leukapheresis, after which PBMCs were separated by Ficoll-Histopaque density gradient centrifugation and cryopreserved in liquid nitrogen vapor phase. Purity and quantity of every magnetically sorted T cell population were checked by analytical flow cytometry. Genomic DNA was isolated from each sorted fraction and quantified by UV absorbance on a Nanodrop 2000c. As for this clone: The antigen this receptor binds is unknown. Base qualities were left out, and no much larger clone turns up one base away.

The germline V gene provides CDR1 SGHRS and CDR2 YFSETQ. Including cysteine and phenylalanine, the CDR3 has 12 amino acids. The entry retains the CDR3 DNA only, 36 bases that are in frame from base 1. The junction shows trimming of 4 bases on V and 7 bases on J, plus 12 bases between the germline ends. What the study reported, not specific to this receptor: Based on pairwise subsampling, the degree of clonotype sharing among donors was expected to be affected by sequencing depth. Sampling was limited to blood, and TCR repertoires in tissue likely differ from TCR repertoires in blood. Sharing across a few donors was observed for approximately 5% of naive CD4, over 3% of naive CD8, 2% to 2.5% of memory CD4, and roughly 0.4% of memory CD8 clonotypes. Higher generation probabilities were observed for clonotypes shared by all four sorted-subset donors than for non-shared clonotypes. Naive subsets generally had larger estimated clonotype richness than memory subsets. Because the study included only a small number of donors, the genetic and exposure-history diversity represented was limited. Incomplete sequencing was indicated by rarefaction of sorted-subset datasets, despite the large sequencing depth.

This TCR derives from a woman aged 30 to 39 in good health. Sequences were obtained from naive CD4+ T cells sorted from blood. The cell subset or site label, as the study defines it: CD45RA+ positively selected. In this chain, TRBV5-1 is recombined with TRBJ2-7; the best D guess is TRBD2, with 5 bases matching. The DNA sequence follows: TGCGCCAGCAGCCGGGGTTCGCGGGAGCAGTACTTC. The translation is CASSRGSREQYF.